This T cell receptor (beta chain) was captured in a study of T-cell memory formation after mild COVID-19. TCRdb reprocessed the 5' RACE reads with MiXCR, giving one entry per CDR3 protein. The table lists about 360,000 distinct CDR3 sequences, 13% to 15% of them singletons. This clonotype was observed a handful of times. Trimming cost V 8 bases and J 6 bases; bases outside gene matches: 6. Germline CDR1 and CDR2: PRHDT and FYEKMQ (reference sequence). The CDR3 covers 12 residues. The TCR originated in a young man who had mild COVID-19 (a few samples of this study predate the infection). Cell type and time point are not known. The chain uses TRBV13 and TRBJ2-7, with 8 positions matching TRBD2. The sequenced material came from PBMCs or a T cell subset sorted from them (not recorded which). The DNA of the CDR3 is TGTGCCAGCCAAGCGGGGGCCTCCGAGCAGTACTTC. Protein product: CASQAGASEQYF. Looking up the rest from reference TRBV13 and TRBJ2-7 gives the full variable domain: AAGVIQSPRHLIKEKRETATLKCYPIPRHDTVYWYQQGPGQDPQFLISFYEKMQSDKGSIPDRFSAQQFSDYHSELNMSSLELGDSALYFCASQAGASEQYFGPGTRLTVT.